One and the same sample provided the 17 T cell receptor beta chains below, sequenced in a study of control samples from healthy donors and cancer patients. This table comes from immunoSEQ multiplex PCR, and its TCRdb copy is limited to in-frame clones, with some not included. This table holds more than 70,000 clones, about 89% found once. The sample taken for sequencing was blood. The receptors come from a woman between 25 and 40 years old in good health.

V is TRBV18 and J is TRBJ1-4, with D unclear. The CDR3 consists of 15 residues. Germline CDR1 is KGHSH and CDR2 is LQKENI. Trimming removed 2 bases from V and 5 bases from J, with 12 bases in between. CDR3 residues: CASSPWSQPNEKLFF. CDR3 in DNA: TGTGCCAGCTCACCATGGTCACAGCCGAATGAAAAACTGTTTTTT.

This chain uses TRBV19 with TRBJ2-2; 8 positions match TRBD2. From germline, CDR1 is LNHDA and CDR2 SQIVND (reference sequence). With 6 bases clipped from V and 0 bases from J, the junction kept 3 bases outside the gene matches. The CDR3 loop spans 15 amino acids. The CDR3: CASRLAGANTGELFF. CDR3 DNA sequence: TGTGCCAGTAGGCTAGCGGGTGCGAACACCGGGGAGCTGTTTTTT.

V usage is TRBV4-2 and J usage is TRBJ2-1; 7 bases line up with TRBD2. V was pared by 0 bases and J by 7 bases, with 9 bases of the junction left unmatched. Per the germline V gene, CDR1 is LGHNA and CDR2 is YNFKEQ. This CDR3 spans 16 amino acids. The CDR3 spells CASSQDWASGVNEQFF. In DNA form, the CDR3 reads TGTGCCAGCAGCCAAGATTGGGCTAGCGGAGTAAATGAGCAGTTCTTC.

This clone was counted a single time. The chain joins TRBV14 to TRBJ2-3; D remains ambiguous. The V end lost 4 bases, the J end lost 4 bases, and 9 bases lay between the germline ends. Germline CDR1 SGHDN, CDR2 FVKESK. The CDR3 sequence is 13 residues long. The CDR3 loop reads CASSLTVADTQYF. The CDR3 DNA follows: TGTGCCAGCAGCCTCACAGTAGCAGATACGCAGTATTTT.

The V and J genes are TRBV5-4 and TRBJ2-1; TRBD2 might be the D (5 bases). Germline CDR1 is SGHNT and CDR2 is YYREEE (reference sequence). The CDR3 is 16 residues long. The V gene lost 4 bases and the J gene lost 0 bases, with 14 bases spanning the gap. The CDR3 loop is CASSRGAESSYNEQFF. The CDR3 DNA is TGTGCCAGCAGCCGCGGAGCGGAGAGCTCCTACAATGAGCAGTTCTTC.

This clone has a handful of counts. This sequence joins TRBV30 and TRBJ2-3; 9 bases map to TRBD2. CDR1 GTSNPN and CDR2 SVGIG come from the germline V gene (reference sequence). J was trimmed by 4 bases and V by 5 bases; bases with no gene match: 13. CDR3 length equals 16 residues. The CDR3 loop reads CAWDPSGRGGPDTQYF. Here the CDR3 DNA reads TGTGCCTGGGACCCTTCGGGGCGGGGGGGCCCAGATACGCAGTATTTT.

The CDR3 reads CASSLTGTHSNQPQHF. The DNA of the CDR3 is TGCGCCAGCAGCTTAACAGGGACCCATAGCAATCAGCCCCAGCATTTT. The chain couples TRBV5-1 to TRBJ1-5; D is perhaps TRBD1 (6 bases). V lost 2 bases and J 0 bases, leaving 12 bases between the germline ends. Germline values: CDR1 SGHRS, CDR2 YFSETQ. This CDR3 contains 16 residues.

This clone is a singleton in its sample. The CDR3 bases are TGTGCCACCAGCAAAGACCGGGACAGACCTAATCAGCCCCAGCATTTT. Translating gives CATSKDRDRPNQPQHF. The J gene is TRBJ1-5, the V gene TRBV15, with 7 bases aligning to TRBD1. The CDR3 loop spans 16 amino acids. Germline loops: CDR1 LNHNV, CDR2 YYDKDF (reference sequence). V was clipped by 4 bases and J by 4 bases; unmatched bases: 10.

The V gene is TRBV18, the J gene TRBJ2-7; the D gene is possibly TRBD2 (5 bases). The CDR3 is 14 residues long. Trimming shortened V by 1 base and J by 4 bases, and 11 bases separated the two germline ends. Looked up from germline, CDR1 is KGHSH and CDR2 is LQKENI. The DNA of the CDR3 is TGTGCCAGCTCACCACTGAGGGTGCAGTACGAGCAGTACTTC. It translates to CASSPLRVQYEQYF.

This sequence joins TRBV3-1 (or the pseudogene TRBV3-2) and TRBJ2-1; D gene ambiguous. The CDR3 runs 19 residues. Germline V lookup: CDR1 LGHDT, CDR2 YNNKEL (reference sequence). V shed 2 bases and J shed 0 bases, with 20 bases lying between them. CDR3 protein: CASSQWPKLADSSYNEQFF. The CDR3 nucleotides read TGTGCCAGCAGCCAATGGCCAAAATTGGCGGATAGCTCCTACAATGAGCAGTTCTTC.

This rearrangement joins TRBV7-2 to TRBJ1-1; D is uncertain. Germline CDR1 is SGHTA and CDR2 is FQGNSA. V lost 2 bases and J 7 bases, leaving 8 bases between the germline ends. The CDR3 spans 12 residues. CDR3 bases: TGTGCCAGCAGCTTAACCAGGAATGAAGCTTTCTTT. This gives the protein CASSLTRNEAFF. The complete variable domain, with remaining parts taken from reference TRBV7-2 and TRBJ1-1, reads GAGVSQSPSNKVTEKGKDVELRCDPISGHTALYWYRQSLGQGLEFLIYFQGNSAPDKSGLPSDRFSAERTGGSVSTLTIQRTQQEDSAVYLCASSLTRNEAFFGQGTRLTVV.

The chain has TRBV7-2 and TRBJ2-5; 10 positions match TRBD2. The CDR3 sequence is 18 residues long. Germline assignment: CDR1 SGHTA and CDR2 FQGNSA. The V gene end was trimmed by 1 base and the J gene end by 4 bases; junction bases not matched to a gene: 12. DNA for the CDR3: TGTGCCAGCAGCTTAGTCGCTAGCGGGGGATATACCCGAGAGACCCAGTACTTC. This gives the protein CASSLVASGGYTRETQYF.

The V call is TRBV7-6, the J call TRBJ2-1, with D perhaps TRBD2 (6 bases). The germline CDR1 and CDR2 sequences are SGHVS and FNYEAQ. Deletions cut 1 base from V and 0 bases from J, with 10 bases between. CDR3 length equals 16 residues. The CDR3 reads CASSLVAGSSYNEQFF. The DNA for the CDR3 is TGTGCCAGCAGCTTAGTGGCGGGGAGCTCCTACAATGAGCAGTTCTTC. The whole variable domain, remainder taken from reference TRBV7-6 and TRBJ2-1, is GAGVSQSPRYKVTKRGQDVALRCDPISGHVSLYWYRQALGQGPEFLTYFNYEAQQDKSGLPNDRFSAERPEGSISTLTIQRTEQRDSAMYRCASSLVAGSSYNEQFFGPGTRLTVL.

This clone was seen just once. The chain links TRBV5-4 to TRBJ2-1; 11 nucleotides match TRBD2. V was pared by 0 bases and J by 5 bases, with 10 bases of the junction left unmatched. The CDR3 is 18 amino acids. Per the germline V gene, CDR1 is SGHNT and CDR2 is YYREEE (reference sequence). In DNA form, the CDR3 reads TGTGCCAGCAGCTTGGGGACTCTACTAGCGGGAGTAAACAATGAGCAGTTCTTC. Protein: CASSLGTLLAGVNNEQFF. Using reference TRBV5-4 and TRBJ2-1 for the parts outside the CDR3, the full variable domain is ETGVTQSPTHLIKTRGQQVTLRCSSQSGHNTVSWYQQALGQGPQFIFQYYREEENGRGNFPPRFSGLQFPNYSSELNVNALELDDSALYLCASSLGTLLAGVNNEQFFGPGTRLTVL.

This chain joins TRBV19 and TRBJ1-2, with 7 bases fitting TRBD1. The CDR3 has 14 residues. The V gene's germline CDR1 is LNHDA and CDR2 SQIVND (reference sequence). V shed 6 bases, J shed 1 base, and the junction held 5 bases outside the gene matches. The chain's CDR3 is CASRGQGVNYGYTF. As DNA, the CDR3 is TGTGCCAGTAGGGGCCAGGGGGTTAACTATGGCTACACCTTC. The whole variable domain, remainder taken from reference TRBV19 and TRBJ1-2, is DGGITQSPKYLFRKEGQNVTLSCEQNLNHDAMYWYRQDPGQGLRLIYYSQIVNDFQKGDIAEGYSVSREKKESFPLTVTSAQKNPTAFYLCASRGQGVNYGYTFGSGTRLTVV.

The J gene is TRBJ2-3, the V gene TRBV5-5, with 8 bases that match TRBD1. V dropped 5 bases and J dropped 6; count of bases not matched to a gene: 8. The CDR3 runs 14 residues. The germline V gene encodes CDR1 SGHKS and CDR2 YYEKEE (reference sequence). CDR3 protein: CASRTWTGPDTQYF. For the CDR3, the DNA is TGTGCCAGCAGGACTTGGACAGGGCCGGATACGCAGTATTTT.

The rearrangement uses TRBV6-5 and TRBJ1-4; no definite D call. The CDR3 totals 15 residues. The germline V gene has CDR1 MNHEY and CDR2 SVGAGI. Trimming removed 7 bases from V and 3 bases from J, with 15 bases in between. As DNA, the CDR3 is TGTGCCAGCAATATCCAAGATCCCTCTAATGAAAAACTGTTTTTT. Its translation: CASNIQDPSNEKLFF.